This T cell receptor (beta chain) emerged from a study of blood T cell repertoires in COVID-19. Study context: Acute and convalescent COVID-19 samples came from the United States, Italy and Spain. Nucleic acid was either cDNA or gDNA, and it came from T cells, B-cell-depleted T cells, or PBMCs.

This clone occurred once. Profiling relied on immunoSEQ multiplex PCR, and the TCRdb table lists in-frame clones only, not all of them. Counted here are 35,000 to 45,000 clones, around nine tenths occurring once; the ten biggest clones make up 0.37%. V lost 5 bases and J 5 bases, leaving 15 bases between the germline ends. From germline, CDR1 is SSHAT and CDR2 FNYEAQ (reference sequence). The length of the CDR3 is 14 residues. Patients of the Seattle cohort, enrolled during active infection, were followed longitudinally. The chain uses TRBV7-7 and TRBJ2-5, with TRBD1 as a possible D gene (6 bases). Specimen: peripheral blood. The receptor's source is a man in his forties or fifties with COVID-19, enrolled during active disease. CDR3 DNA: TGTGCCAGCAGCCCCTTAGCTCAGGGGGAGACCCAGTACTTC. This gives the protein CASSPLAQGETQYF. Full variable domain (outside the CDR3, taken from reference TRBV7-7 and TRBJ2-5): GAGVSQSPRYKVTKRGQDVTLRCDPISSHATLYWYQQALGQGPEFLTYFNYEAQPDKSGLPSDRFSAERPEGSISTLTIQRTEQRDSAMYRCASSPLAQGETQYFGPGTRLLVL.